This TCR beta chain was recorded in a study of Ad26.COV2.S vaccination and SARS-CoV-2 variants. Points from the study as a whole: There was reportedly substantial breadth in spike-specific CD8+ and CD4+ T cell responses after vaccination. It was found that vaccine and placebo recipients had similar non-spike TCR breadth. Measures of TCR breadth and depth may have fallen short of total T cell responses.

Germline V gene data show CDR1 as SGHTA and CDR2 as FQGNSA. The CDR3 sequence is 14 residues long. Trimming stripped 1 base from V and 2 bases from J, with 8 bases between. Assay: immunoSEQ multiplex PCR; the TCRdb copy retains only in-frame clones and omits some. Of approximately 97,000 clones listed, roughly 75% are singletons. Concerning this clone: The antigen is not known.

The starting material was peripheral blood, obtained after recovery from COVID-19. The sequence derives from a human donor who had recovered from COVID-19. J is TRBJ2-5 and V is TRBV7-2; D is ambiguous. The CDR3 DNA is TGTGCCAGCAGCTTAGACGGAGTTCAAGAGACCCAGTACTTC. Translated: CASSLDGVQETQYF.